The T cell receptor (beta chain) under discussion was sequenced for a study of T cell clonality in common variable immunodeficiency. Regarding the study as a whole: Reportedly, TCR beta sequences from common variable immunodeficiency showed fewer deletions and N-nucleotide insertions. Shared TCRbeta clones were fewer between CVID subjects than controls.

Sequencing used immunoSEQ multiplex PCR; TCRdb keeps in-frame clones, though not all of them. The repertoire consists of some 80,000 clones, none detected only once. This clone was detected ten times or more. The target antigen is unknown. One junction end does not reproduce the germline sequence, and a read error may be involved. Both groups were predominantly of Caucasian heritage. The origin of this receptor is a person aged 18 to 75 in good health. Sequences were obtained from peripheral blood mononuclear cells.

The CDR3 bases that were read are TGCGCCAGCAGCCAAGATCGCCAGGGGGCCACCGGGGAG. Encoded protein: CASSQDRQGATGE. The complete CDR3 sequence is CASSQDRQGATGELFF. This rearrangement joins TRBV4-2 to TRBJ2-2; 8 bases map to TRBD1. The read is 3 residues too short to cover the CDR3 end, so that end is filled in from the germline J gene. Germline CDR1 LGHNA, CDR2 YNFKEQ. CDR3 length: 16 amino acids.